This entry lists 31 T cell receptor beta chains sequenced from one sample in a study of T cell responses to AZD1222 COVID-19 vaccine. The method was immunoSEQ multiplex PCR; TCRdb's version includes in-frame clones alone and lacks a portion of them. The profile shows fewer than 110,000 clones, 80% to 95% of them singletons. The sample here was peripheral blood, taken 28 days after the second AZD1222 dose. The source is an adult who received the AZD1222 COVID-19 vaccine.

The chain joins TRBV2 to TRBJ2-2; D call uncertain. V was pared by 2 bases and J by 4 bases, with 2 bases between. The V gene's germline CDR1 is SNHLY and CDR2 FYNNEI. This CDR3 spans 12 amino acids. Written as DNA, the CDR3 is TGTGCCAGCAGTGAACCCACCGGGGAGCTGTTTTTT. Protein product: CASSEPTGELFF. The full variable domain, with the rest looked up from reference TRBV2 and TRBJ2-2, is EPEVTQTPSHQVTQMGQEVILRCVPISNHLYFYWYRQILGQKVEFLVSFYNNEISEKSEIFDDQFSVERPDGSNFTLKIRSTKLEDSAMYFCASSEPTGELFFGEGSRLTVL.

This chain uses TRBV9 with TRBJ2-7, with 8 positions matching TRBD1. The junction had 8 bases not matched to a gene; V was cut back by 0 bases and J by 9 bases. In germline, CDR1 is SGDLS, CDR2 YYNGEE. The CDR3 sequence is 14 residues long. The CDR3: CASSVGGQELMQYF. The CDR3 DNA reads TGTGCCAGCAGCGTAGGGGGACAGGAGTTGATGCAGTACTTC.

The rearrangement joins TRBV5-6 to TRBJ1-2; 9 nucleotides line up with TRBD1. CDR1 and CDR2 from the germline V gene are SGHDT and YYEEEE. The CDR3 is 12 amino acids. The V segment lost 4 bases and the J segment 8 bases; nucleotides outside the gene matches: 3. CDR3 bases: TGTGCCAGCAGCCACAGGGGGCCCGGCTACACCTTC. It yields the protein CASSHRGPGYTF.

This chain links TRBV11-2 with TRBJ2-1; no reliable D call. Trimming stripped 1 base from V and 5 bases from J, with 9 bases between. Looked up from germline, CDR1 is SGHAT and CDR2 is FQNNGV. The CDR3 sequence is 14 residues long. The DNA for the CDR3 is TGTGCCAGCAGCTTAGGTCCGGCAGACAATGAGCAGTTCTTC. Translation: CASSLGPADNEQFF.

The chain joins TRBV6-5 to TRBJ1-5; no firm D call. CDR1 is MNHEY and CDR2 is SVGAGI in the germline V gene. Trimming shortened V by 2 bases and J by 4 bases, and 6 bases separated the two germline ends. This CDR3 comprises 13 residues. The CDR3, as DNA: TGTGCCAGCAGTTACGGCCCGAATCAGCCCCAGCATTTT. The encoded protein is CASSYGPNQPQHF.

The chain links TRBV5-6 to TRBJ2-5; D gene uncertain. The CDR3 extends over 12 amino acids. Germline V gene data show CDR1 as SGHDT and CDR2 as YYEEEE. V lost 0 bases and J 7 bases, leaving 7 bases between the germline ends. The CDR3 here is CASSLGPGTQYF. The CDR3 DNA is TGTGCCAGCAGCTTGGGTCCCGGGACCCAGTACTTC.

In DNA form, the CDR3 reads TGTGCCAGCAGTTCCGCAGGGGACGGCGGGGCCAACGTCCTGACTTTC. It specifies CASSSAGDGGANVLTF. The chain employs TRBV28 and TRBJ2-6; D is perhaps TRBD1 (6 bases). V was cut by 4 bases and J by 4 bases, with 14 bases left in between. Germline V lookup: CDR1 MDHEN, CDR2 SYDVKM. CDR3 length equals 16 residues. The variable domain in full, with the rest retrieved from reference TRBV28 and TRBJ2-6, is DVKVTQSSRYLVKRTGEKVFLECVQDMDHENMFWYRQDPGLGLRLIYFSYDVKMKEKGDIPEGYSVSREKKERFSLILESASTNQTSMYLCASSSAGDGGANVLTFGAGSRLTVL.

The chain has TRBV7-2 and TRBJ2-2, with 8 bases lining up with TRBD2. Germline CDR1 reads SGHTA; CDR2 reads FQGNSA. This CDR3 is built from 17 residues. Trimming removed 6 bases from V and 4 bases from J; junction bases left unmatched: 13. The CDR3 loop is CASRGGAGVTFTGELFF. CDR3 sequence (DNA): TGTGCCAGCAGGGGAGGAGCGGGAGTCACATTCACCGGGGAGCTGTTTTTT.

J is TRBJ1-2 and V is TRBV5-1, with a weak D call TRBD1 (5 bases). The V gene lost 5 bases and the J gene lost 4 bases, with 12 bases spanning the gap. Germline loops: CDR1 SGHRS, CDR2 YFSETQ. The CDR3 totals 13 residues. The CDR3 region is CASRWDLSYGYTF. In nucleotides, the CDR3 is TGCGCCAGCAGGTGGGACCTTAGCTATGGCTACACCTTC. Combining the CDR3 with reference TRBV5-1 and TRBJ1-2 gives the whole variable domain KAGVTQTPRYLIKTRGQQVTLSCSPISGHRSVSWYQQTPGQGLQFLFEYFSETQRNKGNFPGRFSGRQFSNSRSEMNVSTLELGDSALYLCASRWDLSYGYTFGSGTRLTVV.

DNA of the CDR3: TGTGCCAGCAGCCCAGTGCGGACCATATTTACGGGAGAGCAGTACTTC. This sequence encodes CASSPVRTIFTGEQYF. The V gene is TRBV11-2, the J gene TRBJ2-7, with D perhaps TRBD2 (5 bases). Germline V gene lookup returns CDR1 SGHAT and CDR2 FQNNGV. The V gene lost 5 bases and the J gene lost 7 bases, with 24 bases spanning the gap. CDR3 length: 16 residues.

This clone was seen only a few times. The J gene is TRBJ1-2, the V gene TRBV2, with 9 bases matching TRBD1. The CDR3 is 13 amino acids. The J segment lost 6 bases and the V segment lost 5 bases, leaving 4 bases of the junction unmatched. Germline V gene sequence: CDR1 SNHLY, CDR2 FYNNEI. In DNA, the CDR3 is TGTGCCAGCAGTCTTCGGGACAGGGATGGCTACACCTTC. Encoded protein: CASSLRDRDGYTF.

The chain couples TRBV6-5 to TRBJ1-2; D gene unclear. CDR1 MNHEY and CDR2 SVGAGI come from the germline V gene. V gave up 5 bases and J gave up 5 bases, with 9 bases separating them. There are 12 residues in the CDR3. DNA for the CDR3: TGTGCCAGCAGTCCGGGGAGTTATGGCTACACCTTC. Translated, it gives CASSPGSYGYTF.

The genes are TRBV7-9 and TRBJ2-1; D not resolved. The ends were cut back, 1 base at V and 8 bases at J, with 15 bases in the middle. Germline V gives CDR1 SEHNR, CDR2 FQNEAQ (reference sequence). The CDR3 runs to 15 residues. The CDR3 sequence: CASSLGYLLRDEQFF. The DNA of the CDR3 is TGTGCCAGCAGCTTAGGATACCTCCTCCGGGATGAGCAGTTCTTC.

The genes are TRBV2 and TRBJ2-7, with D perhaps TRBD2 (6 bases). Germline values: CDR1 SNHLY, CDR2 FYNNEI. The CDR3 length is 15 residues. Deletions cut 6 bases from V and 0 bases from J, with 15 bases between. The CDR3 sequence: CASRIGSLSSYEQYF. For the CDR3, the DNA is TGTGCCAGCAGGATCGGGAGCCTCAGCTCCTACGAGCAGTACTTC.

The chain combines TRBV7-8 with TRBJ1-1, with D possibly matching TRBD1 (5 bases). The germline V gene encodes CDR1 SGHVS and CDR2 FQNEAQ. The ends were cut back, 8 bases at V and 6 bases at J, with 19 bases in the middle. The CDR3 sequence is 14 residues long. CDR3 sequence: CASVLLEGDPEAFF. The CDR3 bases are TGTGCCAGCGTTTTGTTGGAAGGGGATCCTGAAGCTTTCTTT.

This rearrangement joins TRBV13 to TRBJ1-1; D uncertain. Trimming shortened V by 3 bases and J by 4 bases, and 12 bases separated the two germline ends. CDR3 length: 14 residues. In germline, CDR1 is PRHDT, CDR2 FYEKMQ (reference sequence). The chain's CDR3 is CASSFGHLPTEAFF. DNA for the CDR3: TGTGCCAGCAGCTTCGGGCACCTGCCCACTGAAGCTTTCTTT.

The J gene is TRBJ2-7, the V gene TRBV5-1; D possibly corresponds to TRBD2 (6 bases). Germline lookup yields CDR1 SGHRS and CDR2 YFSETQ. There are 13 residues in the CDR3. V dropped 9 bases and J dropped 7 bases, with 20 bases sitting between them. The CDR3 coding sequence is TGCGCCACCAGGGCGGGGCAAACGGGGGAGCAGTACTTC. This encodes CATRAGQTGEQYF.

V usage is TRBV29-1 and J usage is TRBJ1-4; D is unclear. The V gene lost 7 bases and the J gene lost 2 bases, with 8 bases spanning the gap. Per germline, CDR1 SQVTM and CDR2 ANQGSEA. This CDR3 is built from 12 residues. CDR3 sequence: CSGGRTNEKLFF. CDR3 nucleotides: TGCAGCGGTGGACGGACTAATGAAAAACTGTTTTTT.

The CDR3 DNA sequence: TGTGCCAGCAGCTTGGAACTAGCGGGGGGGACCCAGTACTTC. The encoded protein is CASSLELAGGTQYF. V is TRBV5-5 and J is TRBJ2-5; TRBD2 aligns across 12 bases. Germline V lookup: CDR1 SGHKS, CDR2 YYEKEE (reference sequence). V was clipped by 0 bases and J by 7 bases; unmatched bases: 1. CDR3 length: 14 amino acids.

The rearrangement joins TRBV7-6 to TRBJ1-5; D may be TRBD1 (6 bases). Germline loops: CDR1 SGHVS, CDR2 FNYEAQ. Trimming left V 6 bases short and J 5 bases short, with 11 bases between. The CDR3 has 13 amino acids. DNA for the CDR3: TGTGCCAGCAGTCAGGACAGCTATCAGCCCCAGCATTTT. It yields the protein CASSQDSYQPQHF.

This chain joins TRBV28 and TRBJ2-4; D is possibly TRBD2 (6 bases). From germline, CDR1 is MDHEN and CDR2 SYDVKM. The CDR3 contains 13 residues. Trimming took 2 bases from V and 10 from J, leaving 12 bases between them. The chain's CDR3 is CASSLGHRGIQYF. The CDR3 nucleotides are TGTGCCAGCAGTTTAGGCCATCGGGGGATTCAGTACTTC.

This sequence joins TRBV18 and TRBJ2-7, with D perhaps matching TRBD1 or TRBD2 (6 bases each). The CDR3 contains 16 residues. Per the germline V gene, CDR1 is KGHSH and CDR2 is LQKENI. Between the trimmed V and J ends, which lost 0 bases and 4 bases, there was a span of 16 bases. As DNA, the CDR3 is TGTGCCAGCTCACCACCGGATCCGGGGGCCCATTACGAGCAGTACTTC. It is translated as CASSPPDPGAHYEQYF.

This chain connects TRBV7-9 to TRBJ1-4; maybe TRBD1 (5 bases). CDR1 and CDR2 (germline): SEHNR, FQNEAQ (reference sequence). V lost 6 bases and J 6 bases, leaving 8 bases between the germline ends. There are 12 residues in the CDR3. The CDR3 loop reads CASRTDHEKLFF. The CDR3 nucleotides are TGTGCCAGCAGGACAGATCATGAAAAACTGTTTTTT.

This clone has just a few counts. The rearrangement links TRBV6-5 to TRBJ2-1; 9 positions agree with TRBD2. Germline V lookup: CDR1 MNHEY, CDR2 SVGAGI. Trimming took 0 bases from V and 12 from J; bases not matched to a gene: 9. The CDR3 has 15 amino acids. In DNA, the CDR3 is TGTGCCAGCAGTTACTCGATAGCGGGGGCCCAAGGGCAGTTCTTC. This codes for CASSYSIAGAQGQFF.

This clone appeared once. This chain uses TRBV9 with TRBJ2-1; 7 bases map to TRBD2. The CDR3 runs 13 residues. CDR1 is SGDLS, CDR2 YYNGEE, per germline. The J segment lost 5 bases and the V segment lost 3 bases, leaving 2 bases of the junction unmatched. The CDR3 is CASSAGRHNEQFF. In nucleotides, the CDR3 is TGTGCCAGCAGCGCCGGGAGGCACAATGAGCAGTTCTTC.

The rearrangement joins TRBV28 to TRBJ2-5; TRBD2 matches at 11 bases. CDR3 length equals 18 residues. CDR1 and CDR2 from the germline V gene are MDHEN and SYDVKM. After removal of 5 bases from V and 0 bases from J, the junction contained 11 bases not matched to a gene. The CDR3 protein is CASSLRAIAGGYQETQYF. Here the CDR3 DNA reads TGTGCCAGCAGTCTCAGGGCGATAGCGGGGGGGTACCAAGAGACCCAGTACTTC.

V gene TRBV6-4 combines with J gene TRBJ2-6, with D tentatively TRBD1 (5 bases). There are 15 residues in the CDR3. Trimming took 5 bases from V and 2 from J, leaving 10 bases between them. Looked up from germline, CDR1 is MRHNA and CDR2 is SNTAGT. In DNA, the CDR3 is TGTGCCAGCAGTCCTGACAGTGCTGGGGCCAACGTCCTGACTTTC. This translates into CASSPDSAGANVLTF.

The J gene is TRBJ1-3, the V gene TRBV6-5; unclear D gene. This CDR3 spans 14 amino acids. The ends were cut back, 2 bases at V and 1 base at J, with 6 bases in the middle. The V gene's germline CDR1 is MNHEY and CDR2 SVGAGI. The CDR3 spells CASSYDRSGNTIYF. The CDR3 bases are TGTGCCAGCAGTTACGACCGTTCTGGAAACACCATATATTTT.

In DNA, the CDR3 is TGTGCCAGCAGCGACAGCAACTATGGCTACACCTTC. It is translated as CASSDSNYGYTF. This chain uses TRBV16 with TRBJ1-2; TRBD1 is a possible D gene (5 bases). Trimming cost V 5 bases and J 2 bases, with 6 bases left between them. CDR1 is KGHSY and CDR2 is FQNENV in the germline V gene. The CDR3 has 12 amino acids.

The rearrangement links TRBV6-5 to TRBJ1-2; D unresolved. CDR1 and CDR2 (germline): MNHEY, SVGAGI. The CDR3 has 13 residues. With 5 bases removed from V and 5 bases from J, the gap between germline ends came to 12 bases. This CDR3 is CASSSTAIYGYTF. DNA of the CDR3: TGTGCCAGCAGTAGTACAGCAATATATGGCTACACCTTC.

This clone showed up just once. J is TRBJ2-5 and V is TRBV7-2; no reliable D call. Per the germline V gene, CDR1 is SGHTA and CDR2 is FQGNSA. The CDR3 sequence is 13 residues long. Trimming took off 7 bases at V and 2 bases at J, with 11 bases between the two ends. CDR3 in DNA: TGTGCCAGCACCTTTGGGGTTCAAGAGACCCAGTACTTC. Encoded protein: CASTFGVQETQYF. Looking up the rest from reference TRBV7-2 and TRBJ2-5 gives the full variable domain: GAGVSQSPSNKVTEKGKDVELRCDPISGHTALYWYRQSLGQGLEFLIYFQGNSAPDKSGLPSDRFSAERTGGSVSTLTIQRTQQEDSAVYLCASTFGVQETQYFGPGTRLLVL.